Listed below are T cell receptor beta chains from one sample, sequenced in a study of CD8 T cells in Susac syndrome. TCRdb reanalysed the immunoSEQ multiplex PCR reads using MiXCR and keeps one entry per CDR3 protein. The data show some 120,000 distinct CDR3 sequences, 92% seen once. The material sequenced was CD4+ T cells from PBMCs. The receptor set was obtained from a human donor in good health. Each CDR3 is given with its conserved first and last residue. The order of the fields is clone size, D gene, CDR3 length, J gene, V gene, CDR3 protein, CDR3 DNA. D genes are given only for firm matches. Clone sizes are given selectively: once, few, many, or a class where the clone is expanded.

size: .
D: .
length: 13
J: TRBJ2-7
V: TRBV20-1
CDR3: CTSRGGSVYEQYF
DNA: TGCACCTCGAGGGGGGGGTCCGTCTACGAGCAGTACTTC

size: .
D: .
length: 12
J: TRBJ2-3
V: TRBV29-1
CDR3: CSVHDSTDTQYF
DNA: TGCAGCGTTCATGATAGCACAGATACGCAGTATTTT

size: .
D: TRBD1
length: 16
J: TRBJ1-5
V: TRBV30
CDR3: CAWGTGGAGGNQPQHF
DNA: TGTGCCTGGGGGACAGGGGGCGCCGGAGGCAATCAGCCCCAGCATTTT

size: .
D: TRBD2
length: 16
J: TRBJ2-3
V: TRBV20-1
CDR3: CSARAPHGTRLDTQYF
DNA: TGCAGTGCTAGAGCCCCTCACGGGACTAGGTTGGATACGCAGTATTTT

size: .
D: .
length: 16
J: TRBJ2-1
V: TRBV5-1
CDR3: CASSSETGSSYNEQFF
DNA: TGCGCCAGCAGCTCAGAAACAGGGAGCTCCTACAATGAGCAGTTCTTC

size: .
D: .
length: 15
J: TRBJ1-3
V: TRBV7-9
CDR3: CASSLGPGAGNTIYF
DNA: TGTGCCAGCAGCTTAGGTCCGGGGGCTGGAAACACCATATATTTT

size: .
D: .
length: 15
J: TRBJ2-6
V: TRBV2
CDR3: CASSESGAGANVLTF
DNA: TGTGCCAGCAGTGAGTCGGGGGCTGGGGCCAACGTCCTGACTTTC

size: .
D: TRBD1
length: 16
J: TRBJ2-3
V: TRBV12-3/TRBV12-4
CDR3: CASSSRDRFYTDTQYF
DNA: TGTGCCAGCAGTTCCCGGGACAGATTCTACACAGATACGCAGTATTTT

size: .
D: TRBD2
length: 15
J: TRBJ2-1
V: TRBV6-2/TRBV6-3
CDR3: CASSGLAGGTNEQFF
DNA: TGTGCCAGCAGTGGACTAGCGGGGGGGACGAATGAGCAGTTCTTC

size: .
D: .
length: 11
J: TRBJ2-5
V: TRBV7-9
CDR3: CASILLETQYF
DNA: TGTGCCAGCATTTTACTCGAGACCCAGTACTTC

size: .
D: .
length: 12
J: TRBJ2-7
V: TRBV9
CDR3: CASGGRDYEQYF
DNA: TGTGCCAGCGGGGGACGAGACTACGAGCAGTACTTC

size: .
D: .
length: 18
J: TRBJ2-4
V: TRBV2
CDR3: CASTSGRPFVGGENIQYF
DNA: TGTGCCAGCACGTCGGGCCGTCCTTTCGTTGGAGGGGAAAACATTCAGTACTTC

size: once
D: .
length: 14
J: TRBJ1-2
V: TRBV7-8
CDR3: CASSLSPGSRGYTF
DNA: TGTGCCAGCAGCTTAAGCCCGGGTTCGCGTGGCTACACCTTC

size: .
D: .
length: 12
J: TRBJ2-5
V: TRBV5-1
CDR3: CASSFSSETQYF
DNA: TGCGCCAGCAGCTTCAGTTCAGAGACCCAGTACTTC

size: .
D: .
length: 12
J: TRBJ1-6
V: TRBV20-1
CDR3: CSATEADSPLHF
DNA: TGCAGTGCAACGGAGGCGGATTCACCCCTCCACTTT

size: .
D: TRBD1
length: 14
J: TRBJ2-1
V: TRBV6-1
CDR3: CAVWDRAAYNEQFF
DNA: TGTGCCGTGTGGGACAGGGCGGCCTACAATGAGCAGTTCTTC

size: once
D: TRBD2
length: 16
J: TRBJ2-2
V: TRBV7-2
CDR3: CASSRLAGFNTGELFF
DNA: TGTGCCAGCAGCAGATTAGCGGGATTCAACACCGGGGAGCTGTTTTTT